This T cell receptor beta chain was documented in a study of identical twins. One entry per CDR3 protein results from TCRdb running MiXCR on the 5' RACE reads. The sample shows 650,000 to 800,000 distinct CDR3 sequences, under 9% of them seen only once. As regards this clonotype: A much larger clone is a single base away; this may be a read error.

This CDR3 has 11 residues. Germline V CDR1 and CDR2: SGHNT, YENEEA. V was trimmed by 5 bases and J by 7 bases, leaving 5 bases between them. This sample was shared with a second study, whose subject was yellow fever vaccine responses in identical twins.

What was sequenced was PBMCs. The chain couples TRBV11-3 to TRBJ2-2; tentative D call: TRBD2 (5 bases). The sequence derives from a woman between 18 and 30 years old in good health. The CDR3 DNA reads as TGTGCCAGCAGCCGGGACGGGGAGCTGTTTTTT. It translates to CASSRDGELFF.